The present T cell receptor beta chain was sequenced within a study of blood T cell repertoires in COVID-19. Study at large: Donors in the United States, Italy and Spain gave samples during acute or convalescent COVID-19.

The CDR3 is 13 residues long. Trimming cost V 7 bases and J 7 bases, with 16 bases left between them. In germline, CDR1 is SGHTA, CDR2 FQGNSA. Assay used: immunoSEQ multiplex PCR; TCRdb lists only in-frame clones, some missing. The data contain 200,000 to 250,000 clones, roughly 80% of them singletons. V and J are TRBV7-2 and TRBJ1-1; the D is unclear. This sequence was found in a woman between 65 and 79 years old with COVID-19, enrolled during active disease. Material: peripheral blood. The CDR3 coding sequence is TGTGCCAGCACCCTATTCTCTCCCCTTGAAGCTTTCTTT. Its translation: CASTLFSPLEAFF.